This passage covers 31 T cell receptor beta chains from one sample sequenced in a study of shared clonotypes between healthy human individuals (dated by TCRdb to the early 2020s). Library prep was done by the immunoSEQ multiplex PCR assay. Here the immuneACCESS table is served through TCRdb, limited to in-frame sequences with V and J called. Missing clones are a known gap in these copies; in checked studies unresolved V genes cover under half, and the rest lacks a known reason. Counted in this sample were 950,000 to 1,300,000 clones; approximately 68% of them appeared once. The ten largest make up over 1.3% of the sample. Sequencing was carried out using memory CD4+ T cells sorted from blood. The sample's cell subset or site, from its label and the paper: CD45RA-negative fraction. All receptors come from a man in his late teens or twenties in good health.

V is TRBV6-1 and J is TRBJ2-2; D remains ambiguous. The germline gives CDR1 MNHNS, CDR2 SASEGT. The V end lost 4 bases, the J end lost 1 base, and 7 bases lay between the germline ends. The CDR3 sequence is 14 residues long. CDR3 protein: CASSGLENTGELFF. The DNA of the CDR3 is TGTGCCAGCAGTGGTTTGGAGAACACCGGGGAGCTGTTTTTT.

Many counts were recorded for this clone. CDR3 residues: CASSRDFTGELFF. The CDR3 nucleotides are TGTGCCAGCAGCCGGGACTTCACCGGGGAGCTGTTTTTT. The rearrangement links TRBV5-4 to TRBJ2-2; D is possibly TRBD2 (6 bases). The V end lost 4 bases, the J end lost 4 bases, and 8 bases lay between the germline ends. Germline CDR1 is SGHNT and CDR2 is YYREEE (reference sequence). This CDR3 has 13 amino acids.

This clone was recorded many times. The chain joins TRBV15 to TRBJ1-5; 7 bases agree with TRBD1. Germline V gene sequence: CDR1 LNHNV, CDR2 YYDKDF (reference sequence). The CDR3 has 17 residues. V shed 0 bases and J 4 bases; nucleotides not matched to a gene: 9. The chain's CDR3 is CATSREEGARGNQPQHF. The CDR3 DNA reads as TGTGCCACCAGCAGAGAGGAGGGGGCGAGGGGGAATCAGCCCCAGCATTTT.

This clone has more than one count but fewer than ten. The chain recombines TRBV5-4 with TRBJ2-7; D not resolved. Germline CDR1 SGHNT, CDR2 YYREEE (reference sequence). The V end was cut by 3 bases, the J end by 3 bases, with 13 bases between. The CDR3 covers 14 residues. The CDR3 here is CASSSPGSNYEQYF. The CDR3 DNA reads TGTGCCAGCAGCTCGCCGGGCTCAAACTACGAGCAGTACTTC.

About this clone: Within the sample, other DNA sequences also encode this same CDR3. The chain employs TRBV10-1 and TRBJ2-3; D tentatively fits TRBD1 or TRBD2 (5 bases each). With 5 bases removed from V and 0 bases from J, the gap between germline ends came to 6 bases. Germline V gene lookup returns CDR1 WNHNN and CDR2 SYGVQD (reference sequence). The CDR3 spans 13 residues. The DNA for the CDR3 is TGCGCCAGCAGTCGGGACAGCACAGATACGCAGTATTTT. It codes for CASSRDSTDTQYF.

The chain employs TRBV10-1 and TRBJ2-3; a weak D match, TRBD1 (5 bases). The CDR3 has 15 residues. Germline CDR1 WNHNN, CDR2 SYGVQD (reference sequence). Deletions cut 0 bases from V and 6 bases from J, with 13 bases between. For the CDR3, the DNA is TGCGCCAGCAGTGAGTCGATAGGGGCCTCGGATACGCAGTATTTT. It yields the protein CASSESIGASDTQYF.

The chain uses TRBV5-4 and TRBJ1-6; D unclear. The CDR3 has 14 amino acids. Germline CDR1 and CDR2: SGHNT and YYREEE (reference sequence). V gave up 1 base and J gave up 8 bases, with 10 bases separating them. The CDR3 is CASSLKGRDSPLHF. The DNA of the CDR3 is TGTGCCAGCAGCTTGAAAGGGAGGGATTCACCCCTCCACTTT.

The chain couples TRBV30 to TRBJ1-2, with TRBD1 identical over 11 bases. The germline CDR1 and CDR2 sequences are GTSNPN and SVGIG (reference sequence). The V segment lost 3 bases and the J segment 9 bases; nucleotides outside the gene matches: 6. CDR3 length: 13 residues. In DNA, the CDR3 is TGTGCCTGGAGAGGACAGGGGGCGATGAGCTACACCTTC. Amino acids: CAWRGQGAMSYTF.

V and J are TRBV11-3 and TRBJ2-5, with D perhaps being TRBD1 or TRBD2 (5 bases each). CDR3 size: 13 residues. V was clipped by 6 bases and J by 3 bases, with 11 bases between them. From germline, CDR1 is SGHNT and CDR2 YENEEA. DNA for the CDR3: TGTGCCAGCAGACGGGACGGGGAAGAGACCCAGTACTTC. Translation: CASRRDGEETQYF.

The chain has TRBV6-6 and TRBJ2-5; D is uncertain. The ends were cut back, 6 bases at V and 3 bases at J, with 5 bases in the middle. Germline V CDR1 and CDR2: MNHNY, SVGAGI (reference sequence). This CDR3 spans 11 amino acids. This CDR3 reads CASSPKETQYF. The CDR3 DNA reads as TGTGCCAGCAGCCCGAAAGAGACCCAGTACTTC.

The rearrangement links TRBV7-9 to TRBJ2-3, with D hard to call. The CDR3 covers 13 residues. V gave up 5 bases and J gave up 6 bases, with 12 bases separating them. Germline V gene sequence: CDR1 SEHNR, CDR2 FQNEAQ (reference sequence). The CDR3 DNA is TGTGCCAGCAGCACATGGGATTCGGATACGCAGTATTTT. This gives the protein CASSTWDSDTQYF.

The chain links TRBV29-1 to TRBJ1-1; tentative D call: TRBD1 (6 bases). The CDR3 is 12 residues long. CDR1 is SQVTM, CDR2 ANQGSEA, per germline. V lost 3 bases to trimming and J lost 10 bases, with 15 bases between them. CDR3 residues: CSVDQGKAGAFF. CDR3 nucleotides: TGCAGCGTTGACCAGGGGAAGGCGGGAGCTTTCTTT.

The chain combines TRBV5-4 with TRBJ2-1, with 8 bases identical to TRBD2. Trimming at V came to 6 bases and at J to 9 bases, leaving 8 bases not matched to a gene. CDR1 is SGHNT, CDR2 YYREEE, per germline (reference sequence). The CDR3 totals 13 residues. The CDR3 coding sequence is TGTGCCAGCAATCCCACGGGGGGGTTTGAGCAGTTCTTC. Translated: CASNPTGGFEQFF.

The gene calls are TRBV12-2 and TRBJ2-7; the listed D gene, TRBD2, was not tested against the DNA. TRBV12-2 is termed a pseudogene. The CDR3 loop spans 18 amino acids. CDR3 loop: CASRTNKGPSGSPDEQYF. Written as DNA, the CDR3 is TGTGCAAGTCGCACGAATAAGGGGCCTAGCGGGAGTCCCGACGAGCAGTACTTC.

The chain combines TRBV11-2 with TRBJ2-7, with 10 bases aligning to TRBD2. This CDR3 region has 15 residues. The germline CDR1 and CDR2 sequences are SGHAT and FQNNGV. The junction had 3 bases not matched to a gene; V was cut back by 1 base and J by 3 bases. DNA of the CDR3: TGTGCCAGCAGCTTAGGACTAGCGGGCTTCTACGAGCAGTACTTC. Protein product: CASSLGLAGFYEQYF.

This chain connects TRBV2 to TRBJ2-2; no clear D. The CDR3 sequence is 13 residues long. Deletions cut 5 bases from V and 5 bases from J, with 9 bases between. CDR1 is SNHLY and CDR2 is FYNNEI in the germline V gene. The CDR3 region has the DNA TGTGCCAGCAGTTACTTTAATACCGGGGAGCTGTTTTTT. Residues: CASSYFNTGELFF.

This clone was counted between two and nine times. Other DNA sequences in this specimen translate into the identical CDR3. The CDR3 sequence is CASSPSSYNEQFF. In DNA form, the CDR3 reads TGTGCCAGCAGCCCGAGCTCCTACAATGAGCAGTTCTTC. The chain combines TRBV7-9 with TRBJ2-1; no reliable D call. V was pared by 5 bases and J by 0 bases, with 5 bases between. The CDR3 covers 13 residues. Looked up from germline, CDR1 is SEHNR and CDR2 is FQNEAQ (reference sequence).

The chain carries TRBV21-1 and TRBJ2-7; TRBD1 is taken as the D call from the table, unchecked against the DNA. TRBV21-1 is classified as a pseudogene. The CDR3 totals 15 residues. CDR3 in DNA: TGTGCCAGCAGCACGGACACGTTCAAATGCTACGAGCAGTACTTC. This sequence encodes CASSTDTFKCYEQYF.

The V and J genes are TRBV28 and TRBJ1-2, with D possibly being TRBD1 (5 bases). Germline values: CDR1 MDHEN, CDR2 SYDVKM. With 7 bases removed from V and 5 bases from J, the gap between germline ends came to 11 bases. The CDR3 has 12 amino acids. CDR3 nucleotide sequence: TGTGCCAGCACCCAGGGTGTTTATGGCTACACCTTC. Translating it yields CASTQGVYGYTF.

The chain uses TRBV30 and TRBJ1-2; TRBD1 is a possible D gene (6 bases). This CDR3 comprises 12 residues. Trimming shortened V by 3 bases and J by 2 bases, and 7 bases separated the two germline ends. Germline V lookup: CDR1 GTSNPN, CDR2 SVGIG (reference sequence). CDR3 protein: CAWSGQNYGYTF. CDR3 DNA sequence: TGTGCCTGGAGCGGACAGAACTATGGCTACACCTTC.

V usage is TRBV30 and J usage is TRBJ2-3; 7 bases map to TRBD2. The CDR3 is 16 residues long. J gave up 0 bases and V 3 bases, and 9 bases lay outside the gene matches. Looked up from germline, CDR1 is GTSNPN and CDR2 is SVGIG (reference sequence). CDR3 residues: CAWSRGGSGSTDTQYF. CDR3 sequence (DNA): TGTGCCTGGAGCCGAGGCGGTAGCGGGAGCACAGATACGCAGTATTTT.

Comment on this clone: Other DNA sequences in the sample encode the same CDR3. V and J are TRBV9 and TRBJ2-3; D is unclear. This CDR3 region has 13 residues. Germline V gives CDR1 SGDLS, CDR2 YYNGEE. Trimming removed 0 bases at V and 3 bases at J, with 5 bases between. CDR3 sequence: CASSVGPTDTQYF. CDR3 nucleotide sequence: TGTGCCAGCAGCGTAGGACCAACAGATACGCAGTATTTT.

This chain uses TRBV5-8 with TRBJ2-5; 12 bases are a match to TRBD1. The CDR3 is 15 amino acids. Per germline, CDR1 SGHTS and CDR2 YDEGEE. Germline trimming cut 7 bases from V and 5 bases from J; bases unmatched to any gene: 9. The CDR3 here is CASRPGTGGQETQYF. CDR3 in DNA: TGTGCCAGCCGTCCCGGGACAGGGGGCCAGGAGACCCAGTACTTC.

With regard to this clone: Because it lacks the conserved phenylalanine or tryptophan at the end, this CDR3 is likely a read error. The DNA is left out, because the CDR3 cannot be placed on it with certainty; the CDR3 is given as TCRdb lists it. The V and J genes are TRBV28 and TRBJ2-7; TRBD1 was called by the table and not checked on the DNA. The CDR3 spans 10 residues, counting both ends. Germline V gene lookup returns CDR1 MDHEN and CDR2 SYDVKM. CDR3 sequence reads: CASSLDVSTL.

CDR3 nucleotide sequence: TGTGCCAGCAGTACACAGCGGAGCTCTGGAAACACCATATATTTT. It is translated as CASSTQRSSGNTIYF. The chain links TRBV28 to TRBJ1-3; D is unresolved. Trimming removed 5 bases at V and 0 bases at J, with 11 bases between. Per germline, CDR1 MDHEN and CDR2 SYDVKM. The CDR3 covers 15 residues.

V gene TRBV2 combines with J gene TRBJ2-1; 10 nucleotides line up with TRBD2. The J segment lost 4 bases and the V segment lost 2 bases, leaving 2 bases of the junction unmatched. CDR1 SNHLY and CDR2 FYNNEI come from the germline V gene. This CDR3 has 15 amino acids. The CDR3 sequence is CASSESTSGYNEQFF. Here the CDR3 DNA reads TGTGCCAGCAGTGAATCGACTAGCGGGTACAATGAGCAGTTCTTC.

In this sample, this clone turned up a few times. Other DNA sequences in this sample translate to the same CDR3. As DNA, the CDR3 is TGTGCCAGCAGTTACACGACAGGGGAAGCTTTCTTT. Its protein is CASSYTTGEAFF. V gene TRBV6-5 combines with J gene TRBJ1-1; 7 bases line up with TRBD1. Per the germline V gene, CDR1 is MNHEY and CDR2 is SVGAGI. The J segment lost 8 bases and the V segment lost 2 bases, leaving 2 bases of the junction unmatched. This CDR3 has 12 residues.

This chain connects TRBV10-3 to TRBJ1-2, with 7 bases identical to TRBD1. Germline lookup yields CDR1 ENHRY and CDR2 SYGVKD. Trimming took 10 bases from V and 7 from J; bases not matched to a gene: 9. The CDR3 totals 12 residues. The CDR3 sequence is CASQTGSVGYTF. The CDR3 DNA reads as TGTGCCAGCCAGACAGGGTCGGTTGGCTACACCTTC.

A word on this clone: This same CDR3 is encoded by further DNA sequences in the sample. The chain joins TRBV30 to TRBJ1-3; TRBD1 might be the D (6 bases). Germline V gene sequence: CDR1 GTSNPN, CDR2 SVGIG (reference sequence). The CDR3 covers 13 residues. V gave up 5 bases and J gave up 0 bases, with 8 bases separating them. The CDR3 loop is CAWSQGSGNTIYF. The CDR3 nucleotides read TGTGCCTGGTCACAGGGCTCTGGAAACACCATATATTTT.

This clone appeared many times. CDR3 region: CAIMTNTDTQYF. The CDR3 DNA reads as TGTGCCATCATGACCAACACAGATACGCAGTATTTT. The rearrangement uses TRBV10-3 and TRBJ2-3, with D unclear. Germline loops: CDR1 ENHRY, CDR2 SYGVKD. This CDR3 region has 12 residues. Between the trimmed V and J ends, which lost 7 bases and 2 bases, there was a span of 7 bases.

The chain combines TRBV2 with TRBJ2-1; TRBD2 matches at 12 bases. With V trimmed by 4 bases and J by 9 bases, 10 bases remained unmatched. Germline loops: CDR1 SNHLY, CDR2 FYNNEI. CDR3 length: 16 amino acids. DNA of the CDR3: TGTGCCAGCAGTGTGACTAGCGGGAGACCTGAGGCTGAGCAGTTCTTC. Translated, it gives CASSVTSGRPEAEQFF. Full variable domain (missing parts from reference TRBV2 and TRBJ2-1): EPEVTQTPSHQVTQMGQEVILRCVPISNHLYFYWYRQILGQKVEFLVSFYNNEISEKSEIFDDQFSVERPDGSNFTLKIRSTKLEDSAMYFCASSVTSGRPEAEQFFGPGTRLTVL.